This TCR beta chain was identified during a study of blood T cell repertoires in COVID-19. V lost 4 bases, J lost 4 bases, and 3 bases lay in between. CDR3 size: 11 residues. Germline CDR1 and CDR2: MNHEY and SMNVEV (reference sequence). Per the study methods: Reference gene primer amplification gave nucleated cell count estimates. Here immunoSEQ multiplex PCR was the method, and the copy in TCRdb shows in-frame clones only, minus some. V and J calls and clone size are given by that table; D and trimming were obtained from the DNA. The table shows fewer than 350,000 clones, with more than 80% occurring only once.

The sequenced sample consisted of peripheral blood. The source is a young woman with COVID-19, enrolled during active disease. The rearrangement uses TRBV27 and TRBJ2-3, with D unresolved. The CDR3, as DNA: TGTGCCAGCAGTTCTTCAGATACGCAGTATTTT. Its protein product is CASSSSDTQYF.